Sequencing of this T cell receptor (beta chain) was carried out in a study of graft-versus-host responses after intestinal transplantation. Study summary: Each recipient received anti-thymocyte globulin induction, then tacrolimus and steroids for approximately 3 years.

Broader study findings: Among circulating GvH clones, peak levels were associated with early post-transplant declines in HvG clones.

Post-transplant marrow was drawn from the posterior iliac crest or another site. Germline CDR1 is MDHEN and CDR2 is SYDVKM. The CDR3 has 14 residues. Trimming at V came to 10 bases and at J to 2 bases, leaving 7 bases not matched to a gene. The assay was immunoSEQ multiplex PCR, and TCRdb's table has in-frame clones only and misses some. The top ten clones hold 5.5% to 8.5% of a sample with some 14,000 clones, more than 75% of them seen once. With respect to this clone: As yet, its antigen is unknown.

The rearrangement uses TRBV28 and TRBJ2-5, with TRBD1 matching over 10 bases. The sequencing here drew on bone marrow, taken roughly 120 days after intestinal transplantation. The sequence was obtained from a human patient who received an intestinal transplant, so some T cells may come from the graft donor. CDR3 region: CATRDRGEQETQYF. CDR3 in DNA: TGTGCCACTAGGGACAGGGGAGAACAAGAGACCCAGTACTTC.